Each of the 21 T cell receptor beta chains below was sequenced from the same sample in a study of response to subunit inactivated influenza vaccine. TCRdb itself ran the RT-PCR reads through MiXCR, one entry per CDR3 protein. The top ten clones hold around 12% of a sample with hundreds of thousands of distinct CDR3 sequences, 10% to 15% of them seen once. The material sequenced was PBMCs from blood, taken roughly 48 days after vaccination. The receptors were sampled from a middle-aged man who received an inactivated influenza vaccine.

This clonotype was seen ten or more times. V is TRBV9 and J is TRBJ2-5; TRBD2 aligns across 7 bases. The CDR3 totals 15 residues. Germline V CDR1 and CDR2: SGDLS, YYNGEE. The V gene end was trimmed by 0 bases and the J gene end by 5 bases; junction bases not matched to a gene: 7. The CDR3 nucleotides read TGTGCCAGCAGCGTAGGAGTGGGGGAGGGTGAGACCCAGTACTTC. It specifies CASSVGVGEGETQYF.

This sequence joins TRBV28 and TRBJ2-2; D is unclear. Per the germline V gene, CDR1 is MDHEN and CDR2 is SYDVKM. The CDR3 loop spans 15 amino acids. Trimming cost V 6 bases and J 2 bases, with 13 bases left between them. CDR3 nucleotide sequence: TGTGCCAGCAGGAAACCCGGGCTTAACACCGGGGAGCTGTTTTTT. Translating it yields CASRKPGLNTGELFF.

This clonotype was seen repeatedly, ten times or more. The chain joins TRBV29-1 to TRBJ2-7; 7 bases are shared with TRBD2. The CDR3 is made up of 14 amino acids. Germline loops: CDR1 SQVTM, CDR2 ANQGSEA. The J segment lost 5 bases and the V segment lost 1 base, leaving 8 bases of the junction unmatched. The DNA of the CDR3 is TGCAGCGTTGAAGCCACCGGGAGGCAAAACGAGCAGTACTTC. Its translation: CSVEATGRQNEQYF.

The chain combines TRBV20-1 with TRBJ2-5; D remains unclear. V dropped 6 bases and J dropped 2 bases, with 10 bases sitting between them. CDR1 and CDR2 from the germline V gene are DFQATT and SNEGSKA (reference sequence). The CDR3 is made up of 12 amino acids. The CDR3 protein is CSAIRAQETQYF. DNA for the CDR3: TGCAGTGCCATAAGGGCACAAGAGACCCAGTACTTC.

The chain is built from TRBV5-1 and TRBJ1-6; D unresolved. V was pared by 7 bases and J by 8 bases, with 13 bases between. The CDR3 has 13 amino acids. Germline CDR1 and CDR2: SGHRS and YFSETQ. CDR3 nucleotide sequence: TGCGCCAGCCGAGTGGAAGGTCATTCACCCCTCCACTTT. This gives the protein CASRVEGHSPLHF.

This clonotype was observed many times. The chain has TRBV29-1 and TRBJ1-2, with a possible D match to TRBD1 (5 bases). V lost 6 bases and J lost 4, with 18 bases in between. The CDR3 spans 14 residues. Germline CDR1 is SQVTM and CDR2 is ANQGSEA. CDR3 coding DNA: TGCAGCGTCTATACTACAGGCCCCTTCTATGGCTACACCTTC. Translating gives CSVYTTGPFYGYTF.

The DNA of the CDR3 is TGCAGTGCTAGGTCTGCCCGGGATCGCGAGACCCAGTACTTC. Its translation is CSARSARDRETQYF. The chain joins TRBV20-1 to TRBJ2-5; D might be TRBD2 (5 bases). The ends were cut back, 3 bases at V and 5 bases at J, with 16 bases in the middle. From germline, CDR1 is DFQATT and CDR2 SNEGSKA (reference sequence). The CDR3 sequence is 14 residues long.

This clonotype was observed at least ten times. The CDR3 region has the DNA TGTGCCAGCAGCCAAGGGGCGGGACAGGCATCCTACGAGCAGTACTTC. Residues: CASSQGAGQASYEQYF. The V gene is TRBV12-3 or TRBV12-4, the J gene TRBJ2-7; TRBD1 matches at 8 bases. The CDR3 extends over 16 amino acids. The V gene end was trimmed by 6 bases and the J gene end by 1 base; junction bases not matched to a gene: 11.

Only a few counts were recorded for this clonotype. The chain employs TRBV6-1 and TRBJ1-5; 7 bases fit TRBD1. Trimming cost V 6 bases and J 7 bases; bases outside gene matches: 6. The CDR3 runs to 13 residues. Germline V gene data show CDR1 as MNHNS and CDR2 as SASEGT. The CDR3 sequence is CASRTGPAQPQHF. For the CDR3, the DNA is TGTGCCAGCAGGACAGGGCCTGCGCAGCCCCAGCATTTT.

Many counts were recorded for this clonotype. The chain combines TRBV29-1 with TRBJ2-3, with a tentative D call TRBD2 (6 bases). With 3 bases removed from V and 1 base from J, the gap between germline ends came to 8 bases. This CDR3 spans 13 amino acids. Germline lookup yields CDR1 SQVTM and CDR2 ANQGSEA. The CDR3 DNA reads TGCAGCGTTGACGGCGGGGGCACAGATACGCAGTATTTT. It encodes CSVDGGGTDTQYF.

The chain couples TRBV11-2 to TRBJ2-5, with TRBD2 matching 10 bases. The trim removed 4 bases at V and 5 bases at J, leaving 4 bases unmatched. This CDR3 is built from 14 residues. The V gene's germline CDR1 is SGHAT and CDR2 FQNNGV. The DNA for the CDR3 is TGTGCCAGCAGCTCGGGACTAGCGACGGAGACCCAGTACTTC. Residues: CASSSGLATETQYF.

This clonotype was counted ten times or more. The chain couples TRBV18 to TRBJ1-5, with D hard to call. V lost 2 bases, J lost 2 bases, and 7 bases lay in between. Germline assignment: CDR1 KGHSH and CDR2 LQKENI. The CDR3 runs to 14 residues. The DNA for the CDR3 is TGTGCCAGCTCACCAGGGTTCGGCAATCAGCCCCAGCATTTT. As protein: CASSPGFGNQPQHF.

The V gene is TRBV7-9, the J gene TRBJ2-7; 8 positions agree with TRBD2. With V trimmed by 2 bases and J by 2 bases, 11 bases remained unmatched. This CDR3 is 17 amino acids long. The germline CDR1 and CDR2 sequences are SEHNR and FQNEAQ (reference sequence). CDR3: CASSLNVFGGGTYEQYF. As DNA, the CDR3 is TGTGCCAGCAGCTTAAATGTCTTCGGGGGGGGGACCTACGAGCAGTACTTC.

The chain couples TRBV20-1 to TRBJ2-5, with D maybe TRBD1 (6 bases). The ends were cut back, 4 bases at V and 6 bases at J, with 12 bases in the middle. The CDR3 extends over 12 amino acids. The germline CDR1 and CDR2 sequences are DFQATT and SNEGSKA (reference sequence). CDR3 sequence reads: CSAKQGRQTQYF. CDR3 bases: TGCAGTGCTAAACAGGGACGGCAGACCCAGTACTTC.

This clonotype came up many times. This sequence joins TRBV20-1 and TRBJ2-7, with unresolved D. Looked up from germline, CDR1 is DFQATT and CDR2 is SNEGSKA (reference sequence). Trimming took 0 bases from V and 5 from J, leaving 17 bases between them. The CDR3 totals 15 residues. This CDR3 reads CSARDAPRDTDEQYF. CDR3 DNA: TGCAGTGCTAGAGATGCCCCTCGTGACACCGACGAGCAGTACTTC.

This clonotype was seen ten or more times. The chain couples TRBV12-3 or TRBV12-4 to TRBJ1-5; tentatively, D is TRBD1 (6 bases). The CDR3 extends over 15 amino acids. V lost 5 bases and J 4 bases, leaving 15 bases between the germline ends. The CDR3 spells CASSPRGRLNQPQHF. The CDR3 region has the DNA TGTGCCAGCAGTCCCAGGGGTCGATTAAATCAGCCCCAGCATTTT.

As DNA, the CDR3 is TGTGCCAGTAGCATGGAGTCCGTACAAGGTGGGATTCAGCCCCAGCATTTT. It is translated as CASSMESVQGGIQPQHF. The V gene is TRBV19, the J gene TRBJ1-5; D not resolved. CDR3 length equals 17 residues. Per germline, CDR1 LNHDA and CDR2 SQIVND (reference sequence). V dropped 6 bases and J dropped 6 bases, with 24 bases sitting between them.

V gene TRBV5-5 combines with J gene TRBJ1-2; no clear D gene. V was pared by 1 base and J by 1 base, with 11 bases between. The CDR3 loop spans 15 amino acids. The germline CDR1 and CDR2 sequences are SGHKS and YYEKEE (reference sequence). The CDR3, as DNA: TGTGCCAGCAGCTTGAGTATTGACGGTAACTATGGCTACACCTTC. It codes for CASSLSIDGNYGYTF.

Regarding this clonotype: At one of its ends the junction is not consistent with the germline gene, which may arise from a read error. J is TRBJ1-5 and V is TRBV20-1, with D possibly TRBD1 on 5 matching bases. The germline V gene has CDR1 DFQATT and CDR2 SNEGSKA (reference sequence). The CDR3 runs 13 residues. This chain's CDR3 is CRARAGGNQPQHF. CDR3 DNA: TGCCGTGCTAGAGCGGGGGGCAATCAGCCCCAGCATTTT.

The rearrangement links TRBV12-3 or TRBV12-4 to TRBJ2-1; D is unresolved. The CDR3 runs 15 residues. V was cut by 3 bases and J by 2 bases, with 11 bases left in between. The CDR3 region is CASSFEGPAYNEQFF. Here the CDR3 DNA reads TGTGCCAGCAGTTTCGAAGGTCCCGCCTACAATGAGCAGTTCTTC.

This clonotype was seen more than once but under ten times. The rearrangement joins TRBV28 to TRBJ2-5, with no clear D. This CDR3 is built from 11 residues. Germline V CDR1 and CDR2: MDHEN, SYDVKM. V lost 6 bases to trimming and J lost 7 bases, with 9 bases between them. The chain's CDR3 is CASRALLTQYF. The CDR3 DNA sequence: TGTGCCAGCAGGGCACTCCTGACCCAGTACTTC.